These 11 T cell receptor beta chains were sequenced from one sample in a study of graft-versus-host responses after intestinal transplantation. These receptors have no identified antigens. Repertoires were generated with immunoSEQ multiplex PCR, while TCRdb's copy carries only in-frame clones and drops some. The table shows about 88,000 clones, with about 95% occurring only once. This specimen was unstimulated CD4+ T cells sorted from spleen or lymph node cells, taken before transplant. Every receptor here comes from a human donor who was the organ donor for an intestinal transplant.

The V call is TRBV18, the J call TRBJ1-5; TRBD1 matches at 10 bases. V trimming: 6 bases; J trimming: 2 bases; junction bases outside the gene matches: 4. This CDR3 is 15 amino acids long. Germline CDR1 reads KGHSH; CDR2 reads LQKENI. The DNA of the CDR3 is TGTGCCAGCTCGCCGACAGGGGGCGGCAATCAGCCCCAGCATTTT. This sequence encodes CASSPTGGGNQPQHF.

The gene calls are TRBV5-1 and TRBJ2-5; D might be TRBD1 (5 bases). The CDR3 covers 14 residues. The germline gives CDR1 SGHRS, CDR2 YFSETQ. V was pared by 3 bases and J by 4 bases, with 13 bases between. This chain's CDR3 is CASSSWGLGETQYF. The CDR3 DNA is TGCGCCAGCAGCTCTTGGGGCCTCGGAGAGACCCAGTACTTC. Drawing the rest from reference TRBV5-1 and TRBJ2-5, the complete variable domain is KAGVTQTPRYLIKTRGQQVTLSCSPISGHRSVSWYQQTPGQGLQFLFEYFSETQRNKGNFPGRFSGRQFSNSRSEMNVSTLELGDSALYLCASSSWGLGETQYFGPGTRLLVL.

The V and J genes are TRBV28 and TRBJ2-7; D perhaps matches TRBD2 (5 bases). In germline, CDR1 is MDHEN, CDR2 SYDVKM. The V and J ends lost 6 bases and 6 bases respectively, with 15 bases between them. The CDR3 runs to 13 residues. The CDR3 spells CASRITARGEQYF. The CDR3 nucleotides are TGTGCCAGCAGAATAACAGCCCGGGGCGAGCAGTACTTC.

V is TRBV2 and J is TRBJ2-5; weak D call: TRBD2 (6 bases). The CDR3 totals 13 residues. Trimming stripped 6 bases from V and 5 bases from J, with 13 bases between. The germline V gene encodes CDR1 SNHLY and CDR2 FYNNEI. Here the CDR3 reads CASRGTPLETQYF. CDR3 nucleotides: TGTGCCAGCAGGGGGACTCCGTTGGAGACCCAGTACTTC.

The rearrangement joins TRBV4-2 to TRBJ1-4; no clear D. Deletions cut 4 bases from V and 5 bases from J, with 20 bases between. Germline V gene data show CDR1 as LGHNA and CDR2 as YNFKEQ. The CDR3 has 17 residues. The CDR3: CASSPSSLNSQNEKLFF. The CDR3 DNA is TGTGCCAGCAGCCCCTCATCCTTGAACAGCCAAAATGAAAAACTGTTTTTT.

This chain joins TRBV18 and TRBJ2-2; 11 nucleotides line up with TRBD2. CDR1 and CDR2 from the germline V gene are KGHSH and LQKENI. Germline trimming cut 3 bases from V and 6 bases from J; bases unmatched to any gene: 18. This CDR3 contains 20 residues. The DNA of the CDR3 is TGTGCCAGCTCACCGACGGTTAATAGCGGGGGGGCGGCGTCCCCCGGGGAGCTGTTTTTT. As protein: CASSPTVNSGGAASPGELFF.

The rearrangement joins TRBV5-4 to TRBJ2-1; TRBD1 matches 8 bases. Unmatched junction bases numbered 2, after V lost 0 bases and J lost 3 bases. Germline CDR1 and CDR2: SGHNT and YYREEE (reference sequence). CDR3 length: 15 residues. CDR3 bases: TGTGCCAGCAGCTTGGTGGACAGGGACTACAATGAGCAGTTCTTC. Its translation: CASSLVDRDYNEQFF.

This chain links TRBV14 with TRBJ2-3; 7 nucleotides agree with TRBD1. The J segment lost 7 bases and the V segment lost 1 base, leaving 5 bases of the junction unmatched. The CDR3 is made up of 14 amino acids. CDR1 and CDR2 from the germline V gene are SGHDN and FVKESK. The CDR3 reads CASSQVSQGNTQYF. CDR3 nucleotide sequence: TGTGCCAGCAGCCAAGTATCACAGGGGAATACGCAGTATTTT.

The chain couples TRBV4-1 to TRBJ1-3; D unclear. The CDR3 is 13 residues long. Germline lookup yields CDR1 MGHRA and CDR2 YSYEKL. V shed 5 bases and J shed 0 bases, with 5 bases lying between them. CDR3: CASSYSSGNTIYF. The CDR3 coding sequence is TGCGCCAGCAGCTACAGCTCTGGAAACACCATATATTTT.

The chain links TRBV27 to TRBJ2-2; unclear D gene. Germline CDR1 and CDR2: MNHEY and SMNVEV (reference sequence). Trimming shortened V by 6 bases and J by 2 bases, and 10 bases separated the two germline ends. This CDR3 is 14 amino acids long. DNA of the CDR3: TGTGCCAGCAGAATAGGTGTTAACACCGGGGAGCTGTTTTTT. It encodes CASRIGVNTGELFF.

The chain combines TRBV20-1 with TRBJ1-6, with D perhaps TRBD1 (6 bases). The V gene's germline CDR1 is DFQATT and CDR2 SNEGSKA (reference sequence). This CDR3 region has 10 residues. The CDR3 spells CSDRGSPLHF. The CDR3 DNA reads TGCAGCGATAGGGGGTCACCCCTCCACTTT.